This T cell receptor (beta chain) derives from a study of T-cell reconstitution after alpha-beta-depleted transplantation in children. The library targeted TCRbeta and was prepared with unique molecular identifiers. TCRdb passed the PCR reads through MiXCR, listing each CDR3 protein once. This table has roughly 350,000 distinct CDR3 sequences, 15% to 20% appearing once. This clonotype was observed many times. The antigen is undetermined. Study-wide findings and caveats: T-cell counts and diversity at one year following transplant were attributed mainly to newly produced T cells. Several hundred graft clones that had expanded were reportedly the source of alpha-beta T cells about two months after transplant. Several patients had high TCRbeta diversity at day 60; it came from surviving recipient T cells and thymic progenitors.

Germline V gene data show CDR1 as MNHEY and CDR2 as SMNVEV (reference sequence). This CDR3 contains 15 residues. Losses at the gene ends were 5 bases for V and 3 bases for J; bases not matched to a gene: 10. The chain links TRBV27 to TRBJ2-7, with 7 bases lining up with TRBD1. This specimen consisted of PBMCs, mostly from graft donor cells, obtained 360 days after TCRalphabeta/CD19-depleted stem cell transplant. The sequence came from a male patient aged 2-15 years who had a stem cell transplant for acute lymphoblastic leukemia, so the T cells may come from the graft donor. This chain's CDR3 is CASSLADRVNYEQYF. In DNA, the CDR3 is TGTGCCAGCAGTCTCGCAGACAGGGTGAACTACGAGCAGTACTTC.